This T cell receptor beta chain stems from a study of blood T cell repertoires in COVID-19. Background on the study: COVID-19 samples, acute and convalescent, were from the United States, Italy and Spain. PBMCs, B-cell-depleted T cells, or T cells provided the cDNA or gDNA that made up the material.

This CDR3 region has 16 residues. Germline-derived CDR1 and CDR2 are KGHDR and SFDVKD. V dropped 4 bases and J dropped 3; count of bases not matched to a gene: 6. This clone occurred once. Authors' processing steps: Nucleated cell counts were estimated from reference gene primer amplification. The method was immunoSEQ multiplex PCR; TCRdb's version includes in-frame clones alone and lacks a portion of them. That table supplies the V and J calls and clone size; D and trimming were determined from the DNA. The sample contains approximately 140,000 clones, approximately 88% of which appear only once. This receptor was taken from a human donor in a cohort sampled during active COVID-19. The sample taken for sequencing was peripheral blood. This chain connects TRBV24-1 to TRBJ2-1; TRBD1 agrees at 9 bases. The CDR3 nucleotides are TGTGCCACCAGTGAACTTCCGGGACAGGGCTACAATGAGCAGTTCTTC. It is translated as CATSELPGQGYNEQFF.